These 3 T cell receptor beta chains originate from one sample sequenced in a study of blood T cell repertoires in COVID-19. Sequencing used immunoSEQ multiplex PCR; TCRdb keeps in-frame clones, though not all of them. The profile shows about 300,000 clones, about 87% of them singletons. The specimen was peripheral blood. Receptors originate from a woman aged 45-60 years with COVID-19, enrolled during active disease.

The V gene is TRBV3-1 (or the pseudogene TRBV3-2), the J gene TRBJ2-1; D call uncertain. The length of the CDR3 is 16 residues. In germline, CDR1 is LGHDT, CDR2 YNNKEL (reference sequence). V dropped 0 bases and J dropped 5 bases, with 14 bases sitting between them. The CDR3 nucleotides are TGTGCCAGCAGCCAAGAATGGGCAGGCTTTCACAATGAGCAGTTCTTC. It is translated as CASSQEWAGFHNEQFF.

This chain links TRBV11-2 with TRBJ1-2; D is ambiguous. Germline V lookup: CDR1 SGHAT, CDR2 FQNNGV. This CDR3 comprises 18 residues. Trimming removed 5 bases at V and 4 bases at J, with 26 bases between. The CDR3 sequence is CASSKKNLRHLFPYGYTF. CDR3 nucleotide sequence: TGTGCCAGCAGCAAAAAGAACCTGAGGCACCTTTTCCCCTATGGCTACACCTTC.

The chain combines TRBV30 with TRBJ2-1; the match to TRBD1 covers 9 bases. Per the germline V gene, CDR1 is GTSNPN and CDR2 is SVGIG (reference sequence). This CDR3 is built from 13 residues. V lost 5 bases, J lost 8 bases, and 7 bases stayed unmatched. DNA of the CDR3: TGTGCCTGGGGGACAGGGTCCTTGGATGAGCAGTTCTTC. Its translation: CAWGTGSLDEQFF.